Here is one T cell receptor (beta chain) with its context. Its antigen is unknown. Per-base qualities were not stored, and no clone one base away is much larger. The source of the sample is a study of blood T cell repertoires in COVID-19 (TCRdb year 2020). Turning to the overall study: The collaborator samples originated in the United States, Italy and Spain and spanned the acute and convalescent phases of COVID-19. The material from the prospective study consisted of cDNA or gDNA derived from T cells, B-cell-depleted T cells, or PBMCs. Subjects who had been exposed to COVID-19, were actively infected with it, or had recovered from it provided the deeply sampled blood TCRbeta repertoires that made up the dataset. A freely available public database, intended as a resource for researchers studying the immune response to SARS-CoV-2, is where the repertoires were released. The samples were drawn from the first 160 participants of the ongoing ImmuneRACE study and from 1,254 subjects provided by 6 global collaborators. Sample metadata almost always included a de-identified subject ID, COVID-19 status, age in years and sex. Where available, HLA class I and class II types were obtained from metadata supplied by the sample provider rather than from assay-based typing. The paper's findings and limits, for the study overall: Clinical and demographic metadata were provided uncurated, with the amount varying by source and participant.

One collaborating source in Seattle enrolled patients during active infection and followed them longitudinally through the course of disease. The collaborating institutions used their own protocols to collect whole blood in K2EDTA tubes. For TCRbeta analysis, collaborators shipped samples in one of three forms: frozen whole blood, isolated PBMCs, or DNA extracted from either of those sample types. TCRbeta CDR3 regions were amplified from genomic DNA using the immunoSEQ Assay, a bias-controlled multiplex PCR. The study's processing was this. The number of nucleated cells in each sample was estimated by amplification of reference gene primers within the assay. Sequence reads were collapsed and filtered to measure the absolute abundance of every unique TCRbeta CDR3 rearrangement. For each sample, productive Simpson clonality was calculated as the square root of Simpson's diversity index over productive rearrangements. The table comes from immuneACCESS by way of TCRdb, which keeps in-frame sequences with V and J called. Part of the clones is missing from these tables; in studies checked, under half for an unresolved V gene and the rest for unknown reasons. That table gives V, J and clone size, and the DNA gave D and trimming. In this sample the table shows about 220,000 clones, approximately 85% of which occur a single time. 2.4% of the sample rests with the top ten.

The CDR3 goes from the cysteine to the phenylalanine over 14 residues. The DNA shown is the 42-base CDR3, in frame from base 1. V loses 3 bases of germline sequence and J loses 1 base, and the interval between the two ends is 6 bases. CDR1 and CDR2, looked up from the germline V gene (reference sequence), are LNHDA and SQIVND. Sequenced input: peripheral blood. The chain joins TRBV19 to TRBJ2-2; the D gene identity is not certain. The receptor's source is a woman aged 70-85 years with COVID-19, enrolled during active disease. The nucleotide sequence reads TGTGCCAGTAGTATCACACAGAACACCGGGGAGCTGTTTTTT. This gives the protein CASSITQNTGELFF.